The 30 T cell receptor beta chains below come from one sample, sequenced in a study of neoadjuvant nivolumab and ipilimumab in lung cancer. Sequencing was performed with immunoSEQ multiplex PCR; in TCRdb, only in-frame clones are kept and a portion is missing. The sample comprises roughly 34,000 clones, around 90% of which are singletons, and under 2.5% rests with the top ten. The sequencing here drew on peripheral blood, taken after neoadjuvant nivolumab, alone or with ipilimumab, at or shortly before surgery. The receptors originated from an adult with non-small cell lung cancer.

The chain recombines TRBV5-1 with TRBJ2-4; 8 bases align to TRBD1. The J segment lost 8 bases and the V segment lost 0 bases, leaving 7 bases of the junction unmatched. There are 15 residues in the CDR3. Germline CDR1 SGHRS, CDR2 YFSETQ. CDR3 loop: CASSLVGQGADIQYF. In DNA, the CDR3 is TGCGCCAGCAGCTTGGTGGGGCAGGGGGCGGACATTCAGTACTTC.

This chain links TRBV7-9 with TRBJ2-2, with D unclear. Germline CDR1 reads SEHNR; CDR2 reads FQNEAQ (reference sequence). Trimming stripped 3 bases from V and 5 bases from J, with 1 base between. The CDR3 consists of 11 residues. In DNA form, the CDR3 reads TGTGCCAGCAGCTTGACCGGGGAGCTGTTTTTT. This encodes CASSLTGELFF.

This chain uses TRBV5-4 with TRBJ2-7; TRBD1 matches at 7 bases. Germline V lookup: CDR1 SGHNT, CDR2 YYREEE (reference sequence). This CDR3 has 13 amino acids. The J segment lost 1 base and the V segment lost 4 bases, leaving 2 bases of the junction unmatched. CDR3 loop: CASSPTGSYEQYF. Written as DNA, the CDR3 is TGTGCCAGCAGCCCGACAGGGTCCTACGAGCAGTACTTC. Drawing the rest from reference TRBV5-4 and TRBJ2-7, the complete variable domain is ETGVTQSPTHLIKTRGQQVTLRCSSQSGHNTVSWYQQALGQGPQFIFQYYREEENGRGNFPPRFSGLQFPNYSSELNVNALELDDSALYLCASSPTGSYEQYFGPGTRLTVT.

The genes are TRBV6-1 and TRBJ1-5; TRBD1 might be the D (6 bases). CDR1 is MNHNS, CDR2 SASEGT, per germline. The V end was cut by 1 base, the J end by 6 bases, with 13 bases between. The CDR3 is made up of 15 amino acids. As DNA, the CDR3 is TGTGCCAGCAGTGAAGAGGCAGGGGTGGCTCAGCCCCAGCATTTT. This sequence encodes CASSEEAGVAQPQHF.

The V call is TRBV4-2, the J call TRBJ1-2; weak D call: TRBD1 (6 bases). V was trimmed by 4 bases and J by 0 bases, leaving 21 bases between them. The germline V gene has CDR1 LGHNA and CDR2 YNFKEQ. The CDR3 contains 18 residues. CDR3 loop: CASSPFGTNRAANYGYTF. The CDR3 region has the DNA TGTGCCAGCAGCCCCTTTGGGACCAACAGGGCAGCTAACTATGGCTACACCTTC.

This clone was detected only once. CDR3 nucleotides: TGCGCCAGCAGCTTGGCCTCGGGACCAGAGACCCAGTACTTC. Its protein is CASSLASGPETQYF. V usage is TRBV5-1 and J usage is TRBJ2-5; D tentatively reads TRBD1 or TRBD2 (5 bases each). V lost 0 bases and J lost 4, with 10 bases in between. Germline CDR1 is SGHRS and CDR2 is YFSETQ. The CDR3 loop spans 14 amino acids. Full variable domain (outside the CDR3, taken from reference TRBV5-1 and TRBJ2-5): KAGVTQTPRYLIKTRGQQVTLSCSPISGHRSVSWYQQTPGQGLQFLFEYFSETQRNKGNFPGRFSGRQFSNSRSEMNVSTLELGDSALYLCASSLASGPETQYFGPGTRLLVL.

The chain recombines TRBV29-1 with TRBJ2-3, with D tentatively TRBD2 (7 bases). Germline V CDR1 and CDR2: SQVTM, ANQGSEA. The CDR3 loop spans 14 amino acids. Trimming shortened V by 6 bases and J by 3 bases, and 16 bases separated the two germline ends. CDR3 sequence (DNA): TGCAGCGTGGGGGGGGCGGTCAGAACAGATACGCAGTATTTT. This gives the protein CSVGGAVRTDTQYF.

The rearrangement links TRBV5-4 to TRBJ2-7, with 8 positions matching TRBD2. Unmatched junction bases numbered 11, after V lost 4 bases and J lost 5 bases. The CDR3 extends over 15 amino acids. Per the germline V gene, CDR1 is SGHNT and CDR2 is YYREEE (reference sequence). The CDR3 bases are TGTGCCAGCAGCCCGACCGCAGCGGGAGTCCACGAGCAGTACTTC. It encodes CASSPTAAGVHEQYF.

This chain links TRBV10-1 with TRBJ1-1; D ambiguous. V was cut by 4 bases and J by 4 bases, with 10 bases left in between. Germline V CDR1 and CDR2: WNHNN, SYGVQD (reference sequence). There are 13 residues in the CDR3. CDR3 in DNA: TGCGCCAGCAGTGCGACCATCGGCACTGAAGCTTTCTTT. The encoded protein is CASSATIGTEAFF.

This CDR3 is CASSRTGNEQFF. CDR3 bases: TGTGCCAGTAGTCGCACCGGGAATGAGCAGTTCTTC. This rearrangement joins TRBV19 to TRBJ2-1; D uncertain. The CDR3 spans 12 residues. The germline V gene encodes CDR1 LNHDA and CDR2 SQIVND (reference sequence). Between the trimmed V and J ends, which lost 5 bases and 7 bases, there was a span of 9 bases. Using reference TRBV19 and TRBJ2-1 for the parts outside the CDR3, the full variable domain is DGGITQSPKYLFRKEGQNVTLSCEQNLNHDAMYWYRQDPGQGLRLIYYSQIVNDFQKGDIAEGYSVSREKKESFPLTVTSAQKNPTAFYLCASSRTGNEQFFGPGTRLTVL.

The chain joins TRBV7-2 to TRBJ1-3, with 7 bases fitting TRBD1. The germline CDR1 and CDR2 sequences are SGHTA and FQGNSA. CDR3 length: 15 amino acids. V gave up 5 bases and J gave up 0 bases; unmatched junction bases: 4. Here the CDR3 DNA reads TGTGCCAGCAGCCCAAGACAGGGCTCTGGAAACACCATATATTTT. Translating gives CASSPRQGSGNTIYF.

This clone occurred a few times. The rearrangement uses TRBV5-4 and TRBJ2-1, with D possibly being TRBD2 (5 bases). This CDR3 comprises 15 residues. V gave up 2 bases and J gave up 2 bases, with 11 bases separating them. Germline-derived CDR1 and CDR2 are SGHNT and YYREEE (reference sequence). The CDR3 loop reads CASSFGAVTYNEQFF. The CDR3 DNA reads TGTGCCAGCAGCTTCGGAGCGGTAACCTACAATGAGCAGTTCTTC.

This clone was observed a single time. The chain is built from TRBV6-5 and TRBJ1-1; TRBD1 agrees at 10 bases. The CDR3 loop spans 15 amino acids. The germline CDR1 and CDR2 sequences are MNHEY and SVGAGI. The J segment lost 2 bases and the V segment lost 6 bases, leaving 6 bases of the junction unmatched. The CDR3: CASSGTGAINTEAFF. CDR3 sequence (DNA): TGTGCCAGCAGCGGGACAGGGGCTATTAACACTGAAGCTTTCTTT.

The rearrangement uses TRBV7-9 and TRBJ2-7; 8 positions agree with TRBD2. CDR1 and CDR2 (germline): SEHNR, FQNEAQ (reference sequence). The V segment lost 3 bases and the J segment 5 bases; nucleotides outside the gene matches: 12. This CDR3 comprises 16 residues. CDR3 coding DNA: TGTGCCAGCAGCTTCACCCTCAGCGGGAGACTTAACGAGCAGTACTTC. It specifies CASSFTLSGRLNEQYF.

This clone turned up a few times. This chain uses TRBV6-1 with TRBJ1-5; D remains unclear. The V and J ends lost 2 bases and 7 bases respectively, with 12 bases between them. Germline V gene data show CDR1 as MNHNS and CDR2 as SASEGT. The CDR3 covers 14 residues. In DNA form, the CDR3 reads TGTGCCAGCAGTGAAAAGGACGAGGGACAGCCCCAGCATTTT. It specifies CASSEKDEGQPQHF.

The V call is TRBV6-1, the J call TRBJ1-1; D might be TRBD1 (6 bases). The CDR3 extends over 15 amino acids. V dropped 7 bases and J dropped 0 bases, with 15 bases sitting between them. CDR1 MNHNS and CDR2 SASEGT come from the germline V gene. The CDR3 sequence: CASIRGAFMNTEAFF. The CDR3 coding sequence is TGTGCCAGCATCCGGGGGGCGTTTATGAACACTGAAGCTTTCTTT.

This rearrangement joins TRBV28 to TRBJ2-5; 13 nucleotides line up with TRBD2. Germline V gene data show CDR1 as MDHEN and CDR2 as SYDVKM. Trimming took 5 bases from V and 3 from J; bases not matched to a gene: 15. This CDR3 spans 19 amino acids. CDR3 bases: TGTGCCAGCAGTCTGGGGGGACTAGCGGGACCAACGACCAAAGAGACCCAGTACTTC. This sequence encodes CASSLGGLAGPTTKETQYF.

CDR3 residues: CASSYDPELSGYTF. The CDR3 region has the DNA TGTGCCAGCAGTTACGACCCGGAGCTGTCTGGCTACACCTTC. The chain has TRBV6-5 and TRBJ1-2; D unclear. The CDR3 length is 14 residues. The ends were cut back, 2 bases at V and 7 bases at J, with 14 bases in the middle. Looked up from germline, CDR1 is MNHEY and CDR2 is SVGAGI.

The CDR3 reads CSVSESEGNIQYF. The DNA of the CDR3 is TGCAGCGTTAGCGAATCCGAGGGGAACATTCAGTACTTC. V gene TRBV29-1 combines with J gene TRBJ2-4; D could derive from TRBD1 or TRBD2 (5 bases each). The V gene lost 5 bases and the J gene lost 7 bases, with 15 bases spanning the gap. The length of the CDR3 is 13 residues. Germline loops: CDR1 SQVTM, CDR2 ANQGSEA.

The chain is built from TRBV7-8 and TRBJ1-2; D uncertain. With 7 bases removed from V and 6 bases from J, the gap between germline ends came to 18 bases. CDR3 size: 14 residues. Germline V gene data show CDR1 as SGHVS and CDR2 as FQNEAQ. CDR3 amino acids: CASTPKRVSDGYTF. For the CDR3, the DNA is TGTGCCAGCACCCCCAAAAGGGTCTCGGATGGCTACACCTTC.

The V and J genes are TRBV5-1 and TRBJ2-2; D uncertain. Germline loops: CDR1 SGHRS, CDR2 YFSETQ. The CDR3 length is 15 residues. V gave up 0 bases and J gave up 2 bases, with 8 bases separating them. The CDR3 sequence: CASSLAVGNTGELFF. In DNA, the CDR3 is TGCGCCAGCAGCTTGGCCGTGGGTAACACCGGGGAGCTGTTTTTT.

The chain combines TRBV29-1 with TRBJ2-3; the match to TRBD1 covers 8 bases. The V gene's germline CDR1 is SQVTM and CDR2 ANQGSEA. CDR3 length equals 13 residues. Trimming at V came to 6 bases and at J to 3 bases, leaving 5 bases not matched to a gene. The CDR3 bases are TGCAGCGTGTCCAGGGGGCGAACAGATACGCAGTATTTT. It is translated as CSVSRGRTDTQYF.

The genes are TRBV5-1 and TRBJ2-1; 8 bases fit TRBD2. V dropped 4 bases and J dropped 7; count of bases not matched to a gene: 16. CDR1 and CDR2 (germline): SGHRS, YFSETQ. The CDR3 is 17 amino acids. Here the CDR3 reads CASSNTPGRALRNEQFF. As DNA, the CDR3 is TGCGCCAGCAGCAACACCCCCGGGAGGGCCCTCAGGAATGAGCAGTTCTTC.

This clone was observed a handful of times. The CDR3 loop reads CASSPGQDHEQYF. The DNA of the CDR3 is TGTGCCAGCAGCCCGGGGCAGGACCACGAGCAGTACTTC. The genes are TRBV5-4 and TRBJ2-7, with D perhaps TRBD1 or TRBD2 (5 bases each). The germline gives CDR1 SGHNT, CDR2 YYREEE (reference sequence). Trimming left V 4 bases short and J 5 bases short, with 13 bases between. CDR3 size: 13 residues.

The rearrangement uses TRBV25-1 and TRBJ1-1, with 7 positions matching TRBD1. CDR1 is MGHDK and CDR2 is SYGVNS in the germline V gene. This CDR3 is built from 15 residues. V trimming: 3 bases; J trimming: 8 bases; junction bases outside the gene matches: 12. The CDR3 DNA reads TGTGCCAGCAGTGAGCTCCTGGGACAGCCTTTCGAAGCTTTCTTT. It yields the protein CASSELLGQPFEAFF.

The sample holds one count of this clone. The chain recombines TRBV5-1 with TRBJ2-3; TRBD1 matches at 9 bases. V lost 0 bases to trimming and J lost 0 bases; unmatched junction nucleotides: 2. Germline V lookup: CDR1 SGHRS, CDR2 YFSETQ. The CDR3 extends over 16 amino acids. CDR3 sequence: CASSLATGGSTDTQYF. The CDR3 DNA sequence: TGCGCCAGCAGCTTGGCTACAGGGGGCAGCACAGATACGCAGTATTTT.

This chain joins TRBV6-5 and TRBJ1-5; no definite D call. CDR1 and CDR2 from the germline V gene are MNHEY and SVGAGI. The germline V and J ends were trimmed by 8 bases and 1 base, with 15 bases remaining between them. The CDR3 loop spans 15 amino acids. CDR3 nucleotides: TGTGCCAGCCTACCGATGGTAGGGAGCAATCAGCCCCAGCATTTT. Translation: CASLPMVGSNQPQHF.

The genes are TRBV5-4 and TRBJ2-5, with TRBD2 matching 8 bases. From germline, CDR1 is SGHNT and CDR2 YYREEE (reference sequence). The CDR3 covers 16 residues. V dropped 4 bases and J dropped 2; count of bases not matched to a gene: 10. This chain's CDR3 is CASSPPSGSRQETQYF. The CDR3, as DNA: TGTGCCAGCAGCCCCCCGAGCGGGAGTAGGCAAGAGACCCAGTACTTC.

This chain uses TRBV5-1 with TRBJ1-4, with a weak D call TRBD1 (6 bases). The germline CDR1 and CDR2 sequences are SGHRS and YFSETQ. This CDR3 spans 14 amino acids. Trimming removed 6 bases from V and 3 bases from J, with 12 bases in between. The CDR3 here is CASNDGGSNEKLFF. The CDR3 DNA follows: TGCGCCAGCAATGACGGGGGCTCTAATGAAAAACTGTTTTTT.

This rearrangement joins TRBV11-2 to TRBJ2-2; 9 bases agree with TRBD1. The CDR3 covers 15 residues. Germline V gene data show CDR1 as SGHAT and CDR2 as FQNNGV. The V and J ends lost 1 base and 6 bases, in that order; junction bases with no gene match: 3. The CDR3 sequence is CASSLGTGESGELFF. CDR3 nucleotide sequence: TGTGCCAGCAGCTTAGGGACAGGGGAATCCGGGGAGCTGTTTTTT.